The subject of this entry is one T cell receptor beta chain. Its antigen is as yet unknown. This sample is drawn from a study of cytomegalovirus exposure and HLA in healthy donors. Whole-study findings and limits: Exclusion as indistinguishable affected some V segments, including TRBV6-2 and TRBV6-3.

This PCR relied on a set of 60 Vbeta primers and 13 Jbeta primers. Measured with immunoSEQ multiplex PCR; TCRdb has only the in-frame clones, and not every one. In the table there are 150,000 to 200,000 clones, more than 75% of which are singletons. The CDR3 is 18 amino acids. Germline V gene sequence: CDR1 SGHTS, CDR2 YDEGEE. Trimming removed 0 bases from V and 2 bases from J; junction bases left unmatched: 12. The sequence derives from a woman under 30 in good health and CMV-seronegative. V is TRBV5-8 and J is TRBJ2-3, with TRBD1 identical over 7 bases. The specimen was PBMCs. CDR3 bases: TGTGCCAGCAGCTTGGGGGGAAGACAGGGCCTTTCCACAGATACGCAGTATTTT. This codes for CASSLGGRQGLSTDTQYF.